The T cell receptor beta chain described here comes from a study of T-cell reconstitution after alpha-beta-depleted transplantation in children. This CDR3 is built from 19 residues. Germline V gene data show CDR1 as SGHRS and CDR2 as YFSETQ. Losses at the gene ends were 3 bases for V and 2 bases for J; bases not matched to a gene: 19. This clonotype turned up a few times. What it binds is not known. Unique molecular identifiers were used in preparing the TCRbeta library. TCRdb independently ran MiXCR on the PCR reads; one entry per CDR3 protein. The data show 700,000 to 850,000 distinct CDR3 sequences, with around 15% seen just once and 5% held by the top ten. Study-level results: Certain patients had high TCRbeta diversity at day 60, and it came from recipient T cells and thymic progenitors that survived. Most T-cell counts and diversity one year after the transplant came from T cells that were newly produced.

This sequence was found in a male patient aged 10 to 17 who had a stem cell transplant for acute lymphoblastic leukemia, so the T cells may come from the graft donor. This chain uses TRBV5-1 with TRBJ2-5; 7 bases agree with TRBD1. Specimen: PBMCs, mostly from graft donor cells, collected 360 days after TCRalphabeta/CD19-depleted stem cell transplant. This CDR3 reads CASSSTHKRQGWRQETQYF. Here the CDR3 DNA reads TGCGCCAGCAGCTCCACCCATAAGCGACAGGGATGGAGGCAAGAGACCCAGTACTTC.